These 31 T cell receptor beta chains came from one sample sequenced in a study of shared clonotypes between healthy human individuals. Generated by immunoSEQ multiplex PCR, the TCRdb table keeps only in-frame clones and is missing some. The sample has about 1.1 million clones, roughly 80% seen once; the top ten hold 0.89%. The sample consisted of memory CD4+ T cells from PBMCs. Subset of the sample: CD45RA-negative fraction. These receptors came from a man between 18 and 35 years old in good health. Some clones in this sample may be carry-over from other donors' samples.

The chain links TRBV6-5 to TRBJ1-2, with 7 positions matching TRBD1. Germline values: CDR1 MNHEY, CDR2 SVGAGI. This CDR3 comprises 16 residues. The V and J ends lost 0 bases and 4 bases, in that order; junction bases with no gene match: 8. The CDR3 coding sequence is TGTGCCAGCAGTTACTCAATAATTGGGACAGCCTATGGCTACACCTTC. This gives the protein CASSYSIIGTAYGYTF.

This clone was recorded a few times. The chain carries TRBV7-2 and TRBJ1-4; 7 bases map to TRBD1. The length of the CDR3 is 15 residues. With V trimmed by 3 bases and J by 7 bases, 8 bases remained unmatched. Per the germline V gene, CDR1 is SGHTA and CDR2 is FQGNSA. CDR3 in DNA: TGTGCCAGCAGCTTCGGAGGGGGCCGCGGTGAAAAACTGTTTTTT. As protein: CASSFGGGRGEKLFF.

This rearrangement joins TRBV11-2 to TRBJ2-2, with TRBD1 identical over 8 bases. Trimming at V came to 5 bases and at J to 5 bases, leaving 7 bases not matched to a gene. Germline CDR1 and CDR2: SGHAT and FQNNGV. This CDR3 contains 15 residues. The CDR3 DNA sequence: TGTGCCAGCAGCGCTGACAGGGGAGGAACCGGGGAGCTGTTTTTT. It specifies CASSADRGGTGELFF. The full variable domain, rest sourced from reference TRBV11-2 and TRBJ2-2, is EAGVAQSPRYKIIEKRQSVAFWCNPISGHATLYWYQQILGQGPKLLIQFQNNGVVDDSQLPKDRFSAERLKGVDSTLKIQPAKLEDSAVYLCASSADRGGTGELFFGEGSRLTVL.

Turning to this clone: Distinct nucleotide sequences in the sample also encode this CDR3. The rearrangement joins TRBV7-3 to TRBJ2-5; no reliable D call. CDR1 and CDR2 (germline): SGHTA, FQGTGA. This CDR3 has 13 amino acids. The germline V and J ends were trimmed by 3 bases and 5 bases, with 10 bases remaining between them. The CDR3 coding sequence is TGTGCCAGCAGCTTGAGTGGGCGGGAGACCCAGTACTTC. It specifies CASSLSGRETQYF. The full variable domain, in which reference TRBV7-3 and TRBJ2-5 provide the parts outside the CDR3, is GAGVSQTPSNKVTEKGKYVELRCDPISGHTALYWYRQSLGQGPEFLIYFQGTGAADDSGLPNDRFFAVRPEGSVSTLKIQRTERGDSAVYLCASSLSGRETQYFGPGTRLLVL.

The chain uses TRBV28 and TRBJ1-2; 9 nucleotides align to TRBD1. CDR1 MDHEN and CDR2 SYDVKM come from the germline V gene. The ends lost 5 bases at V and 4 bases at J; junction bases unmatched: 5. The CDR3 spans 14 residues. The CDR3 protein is CASSMDRGSYGYTF. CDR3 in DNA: TGTGCCAGCAGTATGGACAGGGGTAGCTATGGCTACACCTTC.

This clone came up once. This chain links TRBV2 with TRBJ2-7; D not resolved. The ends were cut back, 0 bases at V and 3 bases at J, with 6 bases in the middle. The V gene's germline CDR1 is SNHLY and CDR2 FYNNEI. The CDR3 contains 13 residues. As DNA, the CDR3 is TGTGCCAGCAGTGAAGCGATATACTACGAGCAGTACTTC. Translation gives CASSEAIYYEQYF.

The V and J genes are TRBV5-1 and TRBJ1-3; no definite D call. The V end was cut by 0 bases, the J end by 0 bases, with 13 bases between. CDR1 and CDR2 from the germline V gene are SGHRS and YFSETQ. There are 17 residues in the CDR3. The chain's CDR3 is CASSLGSGSRSGNTIYF. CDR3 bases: TGCGCCAGCAGCTTGGGTTCCGGGAGCCGCTCTGGAAACACCATATATTTT.

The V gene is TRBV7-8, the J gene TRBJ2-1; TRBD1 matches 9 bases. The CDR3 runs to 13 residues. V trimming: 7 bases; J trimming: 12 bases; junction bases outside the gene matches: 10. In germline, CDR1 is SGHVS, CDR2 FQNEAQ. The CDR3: CASNLIRQGVQFF. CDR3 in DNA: TGTGCCAGCAACCTGATTCGACAGGGGGTGCAGTTCTTC. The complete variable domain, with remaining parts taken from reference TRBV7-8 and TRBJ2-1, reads GAGVSQSPRYKVAKRGQDVALRCDPISGHVSLFWYQQALGQGPEFLTYFQNEAQLDKSGLPSDRFFAERPEGSVSTLKIQRTQQEDSAVYLCASNLIRQGVQFFGPGTRLTVL.

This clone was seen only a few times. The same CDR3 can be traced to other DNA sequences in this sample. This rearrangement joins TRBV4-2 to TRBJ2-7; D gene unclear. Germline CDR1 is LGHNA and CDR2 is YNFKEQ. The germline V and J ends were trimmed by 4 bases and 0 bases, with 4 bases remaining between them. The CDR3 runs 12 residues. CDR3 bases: TGTGCCAGCAGCCCCAGCTCCTACGAGCAGTACTTC. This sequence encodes CASSPSSYEQYF.

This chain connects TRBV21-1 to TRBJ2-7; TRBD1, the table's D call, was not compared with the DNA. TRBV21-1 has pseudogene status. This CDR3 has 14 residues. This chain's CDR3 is CASSKGAGIYEQYF. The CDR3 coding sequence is TGTGCCAGCAGCAAAGGGGCAGGGATCTACGAGCAGTACTTC.

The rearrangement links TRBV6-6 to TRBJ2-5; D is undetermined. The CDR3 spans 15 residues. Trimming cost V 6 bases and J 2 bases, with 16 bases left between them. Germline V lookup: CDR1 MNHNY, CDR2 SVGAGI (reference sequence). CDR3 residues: CASSAESGPQETQYF. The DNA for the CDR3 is TGTGCCAGCAGCGCGGAGAGTGGCCCACAAGAGACCCAGTACTTC.

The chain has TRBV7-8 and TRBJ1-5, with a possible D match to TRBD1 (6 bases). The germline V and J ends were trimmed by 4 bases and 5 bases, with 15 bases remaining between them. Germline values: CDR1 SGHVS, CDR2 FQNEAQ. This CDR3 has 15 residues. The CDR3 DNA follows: TGTGCCAGCAGCTCCAGACAGGAAGCCTATCAGCCCCAGCATTTT. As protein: CASSSRQEAYQPQHF.

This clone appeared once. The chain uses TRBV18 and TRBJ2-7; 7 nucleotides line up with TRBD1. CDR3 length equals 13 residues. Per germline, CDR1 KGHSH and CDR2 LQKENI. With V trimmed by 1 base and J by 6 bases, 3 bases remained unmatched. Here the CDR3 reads CASSPRTGAEQYF. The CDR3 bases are TGTGCCAGCTCACCACGGACAGGTGCCGAGCAGTACTTC.

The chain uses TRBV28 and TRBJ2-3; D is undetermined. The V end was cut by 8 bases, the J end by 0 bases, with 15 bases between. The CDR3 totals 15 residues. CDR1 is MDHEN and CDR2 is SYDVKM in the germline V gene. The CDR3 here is CASRFRPVSTDTQYF. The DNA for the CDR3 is TGTGCCAGCCGGTTCCGTCCAGTAAGCACAGATACGCAGTATTTT.

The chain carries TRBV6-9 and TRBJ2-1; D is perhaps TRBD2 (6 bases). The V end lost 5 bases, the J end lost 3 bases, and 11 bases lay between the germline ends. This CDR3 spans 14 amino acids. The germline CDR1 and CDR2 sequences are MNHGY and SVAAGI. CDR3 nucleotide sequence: TGTGCCAGCAGTACTAGCACTATCTACAATGAGCAGTTCTTC. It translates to CASSTSTIYNEQFF.

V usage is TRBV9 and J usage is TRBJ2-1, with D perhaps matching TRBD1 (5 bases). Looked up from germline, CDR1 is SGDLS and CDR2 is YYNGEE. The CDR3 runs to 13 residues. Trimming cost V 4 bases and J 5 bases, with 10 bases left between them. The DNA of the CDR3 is TGTGCCAGCAGCACGTTAGGGGACAATGAGCAGTTCTTC. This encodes CASSTLGDNEQFF.

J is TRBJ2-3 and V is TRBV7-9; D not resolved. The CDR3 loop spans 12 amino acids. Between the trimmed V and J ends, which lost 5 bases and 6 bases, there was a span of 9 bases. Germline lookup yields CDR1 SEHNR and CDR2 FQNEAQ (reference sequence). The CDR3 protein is CASSPIGDTQYF. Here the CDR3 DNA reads TGTGCCAGCAGCCCCATCGGGGATACGCAGTATTTT.

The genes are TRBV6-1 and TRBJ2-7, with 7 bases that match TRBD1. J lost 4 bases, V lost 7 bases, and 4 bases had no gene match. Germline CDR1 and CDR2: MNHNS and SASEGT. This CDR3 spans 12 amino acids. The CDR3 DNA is TGTGCCAGCACCGGGACAGCATACGAGCAGTACTTC. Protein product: CASTGTAYEQYF.

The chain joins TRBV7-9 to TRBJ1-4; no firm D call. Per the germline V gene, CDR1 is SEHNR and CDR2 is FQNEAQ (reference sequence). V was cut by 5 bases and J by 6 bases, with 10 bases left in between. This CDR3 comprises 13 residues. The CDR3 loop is CASSPRDYEKLFF. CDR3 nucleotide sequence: TGTGCCAGCAGCCCCAGAGATTATGAAAAACTGTTTTTT.

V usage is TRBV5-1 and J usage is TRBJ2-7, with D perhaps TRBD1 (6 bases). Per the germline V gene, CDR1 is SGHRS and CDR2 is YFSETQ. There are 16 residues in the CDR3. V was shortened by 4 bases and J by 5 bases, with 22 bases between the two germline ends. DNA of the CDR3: TGCGCCAGCAGCCTGGGGGACGGACAGCCTCGCGACGAGCAGTACTTC. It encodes CASSLGDGQPRDEQYF.

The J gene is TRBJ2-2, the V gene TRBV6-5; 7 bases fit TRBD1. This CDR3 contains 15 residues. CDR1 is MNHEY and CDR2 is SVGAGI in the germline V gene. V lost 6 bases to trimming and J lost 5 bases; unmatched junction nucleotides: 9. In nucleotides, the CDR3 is TGTGCCAGCAGCAGAGACAGGGTGGAGACCGGGGAGCTGTTTTTT. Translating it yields CASSRDRVETGELFF.

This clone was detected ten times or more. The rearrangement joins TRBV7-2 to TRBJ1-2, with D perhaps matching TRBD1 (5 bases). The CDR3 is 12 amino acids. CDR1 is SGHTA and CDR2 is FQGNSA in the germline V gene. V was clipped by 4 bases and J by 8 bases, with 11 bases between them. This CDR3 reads CASSYDSIGYTF. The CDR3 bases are TGTGCCAGCAGCTACGACAGCATCGGCTACACCTTC.

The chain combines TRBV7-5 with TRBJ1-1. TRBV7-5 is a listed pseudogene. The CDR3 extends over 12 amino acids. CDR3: CVSKLPHTEAFF. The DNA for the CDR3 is TGTGTCAGCAAACTTCCCCACACTGAAGCTTTCTTT.

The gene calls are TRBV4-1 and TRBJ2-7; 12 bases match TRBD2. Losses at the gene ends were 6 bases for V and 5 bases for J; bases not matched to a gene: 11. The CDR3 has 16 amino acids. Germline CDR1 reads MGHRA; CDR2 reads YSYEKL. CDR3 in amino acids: CASRLVLAGGPNEQYF. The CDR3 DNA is TGCGCCAGCAGGCTTGTTCTAGCGGGAGGGCCCAACGAGCAGTACTTC.

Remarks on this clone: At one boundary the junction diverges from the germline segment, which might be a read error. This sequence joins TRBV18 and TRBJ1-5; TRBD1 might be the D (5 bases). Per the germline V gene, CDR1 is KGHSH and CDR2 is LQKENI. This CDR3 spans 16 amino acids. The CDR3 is CASSPQARASNQPQHF. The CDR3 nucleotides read TGTGCCAGCTCCCCACAGGCTCGGGCATCCAATCAGCCCCAGCATTTT.

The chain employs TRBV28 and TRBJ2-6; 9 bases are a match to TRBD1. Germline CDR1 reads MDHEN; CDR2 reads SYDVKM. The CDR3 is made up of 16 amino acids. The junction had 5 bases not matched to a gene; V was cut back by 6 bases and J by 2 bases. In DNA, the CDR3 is TGTGCCAGCAGGAGGACAGGGGTCCCTGGGGCCAACGTCCTGACTTTC. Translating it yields CASRRTGVPGANVLTF.

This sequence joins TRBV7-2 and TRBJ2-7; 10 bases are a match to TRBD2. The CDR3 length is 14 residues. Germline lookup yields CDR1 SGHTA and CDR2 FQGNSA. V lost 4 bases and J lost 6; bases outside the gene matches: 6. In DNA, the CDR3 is TGTGCCAGCAGCTCGGGACTAGCGTTCTCCGAGCAGTACTTC. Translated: CASSSGLAFSEQYF.

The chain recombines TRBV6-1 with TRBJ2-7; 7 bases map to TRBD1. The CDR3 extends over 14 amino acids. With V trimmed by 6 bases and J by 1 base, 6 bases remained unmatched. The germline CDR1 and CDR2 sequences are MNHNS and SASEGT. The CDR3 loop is CASRAPGQSYEQYF. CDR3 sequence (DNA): TGTGCCAGCAGGGCCCCGGGACAGTCCTACGAGCAGTACTTC.

Here the CDR3 DNA reads TGTGCCTGGAGTGTCGGGCCAGCCGGGACCCAGTACTTC. The encoded protein is CAWSVGPAGTQYF. This chain connects TRBV30 to TRBJ2-5; no clear D gene. The CDR3 has 13 residues. V was clipped by 0 bases and J by 7 bases, with 12 bases between them. The germline gives CDR1 GTSNPN, CDR2 SVGIG (reference sequence).

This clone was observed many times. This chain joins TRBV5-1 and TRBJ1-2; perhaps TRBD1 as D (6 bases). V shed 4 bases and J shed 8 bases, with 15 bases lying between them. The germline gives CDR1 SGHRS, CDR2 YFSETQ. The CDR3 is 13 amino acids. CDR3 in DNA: TGCGCCAGCAGCGAACAGGGATTAGGGGGCTACACCTTC. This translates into CASSEQGLGGYTF.

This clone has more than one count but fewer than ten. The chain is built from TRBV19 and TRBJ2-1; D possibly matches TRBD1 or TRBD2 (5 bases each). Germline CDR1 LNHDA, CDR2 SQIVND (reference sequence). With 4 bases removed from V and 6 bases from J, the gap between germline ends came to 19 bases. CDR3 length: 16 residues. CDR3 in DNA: TGTGCCAGTAGTACCCCTGGGCTTGGGGGATTCAATGAGCAGTTCTTC. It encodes CASSTPGLGGFNEQFF. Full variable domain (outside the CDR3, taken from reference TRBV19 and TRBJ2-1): DGGITQSPKYLFRKEGQNVTLSCEQNLNHDAMYWYRQDPGQGLRLIYYSQIVNDFQKGDIAEGYSVSREKKESFPLTVTSAQKNPTAFYLCASSTPGLGGFNEQFFGPGTRLTVL.